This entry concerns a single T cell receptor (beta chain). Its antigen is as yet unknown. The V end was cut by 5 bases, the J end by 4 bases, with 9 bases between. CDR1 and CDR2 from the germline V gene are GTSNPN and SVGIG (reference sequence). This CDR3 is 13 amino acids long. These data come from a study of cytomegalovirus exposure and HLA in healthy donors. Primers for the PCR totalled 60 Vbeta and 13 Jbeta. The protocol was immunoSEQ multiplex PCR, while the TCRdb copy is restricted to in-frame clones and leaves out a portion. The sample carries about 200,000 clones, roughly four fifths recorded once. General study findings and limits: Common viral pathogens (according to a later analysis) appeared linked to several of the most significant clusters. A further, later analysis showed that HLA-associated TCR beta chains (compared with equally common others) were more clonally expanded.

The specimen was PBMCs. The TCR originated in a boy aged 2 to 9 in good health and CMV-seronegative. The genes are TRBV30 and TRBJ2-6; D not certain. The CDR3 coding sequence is TGTGCCTGGGCTTGGGCCGGGGCCAACGTCCTGACTTTC. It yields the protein CAWAWAGANVLTF.